Below are 5 T cell receptor beta chains sequenced from a single sample in a study of shared clonotypes between healthy human individuals. Cells designated naive CD8 were CD45RO-negative and were positively selected for CCR7, with terminally differentiated effector memory CD45RA+ cells excluded. Measured with immunoSEQ multiplex PCR; TCRdb has only the in-frame clones, and not every one. The table has 2 million to 2.5 million clones, approximately 94% seen once. The specimen sequenced was naive CD8+ T cells from PBMCs. All receptors come from a man younger than 30 in good health. Some clones in this sample may be carry-over from other donors' samples.

The V gene is TRBV7-9, the J gene TRBJ2-3; 8 nucleotides align to TRBD2. Germline CDR1 reads SEHNR; CDR2 reads FQNEAQ (reference sequence). CDR3 length: 15 amino acids. Unmatched junction bases numbered 12, after V lost 5 bases and J lost 8 bases. CDR3: CASSPRELAGFTQYF. The CDR3 nucleotides are TGTGCCAGCAGCCCGCGGGAGCTAGCGGGTTTTACGCAGTATTTT.

V and J are TRBV9 and TRBJ2-2; the match to TRBD2 covers 12 bases. The ends lost 3 bases at V and 1 base at J; junction bases unmatched: 16. The germline V gene encodes CDR1 SGDLS and CDR2 YYNGEE. CDR3 length: 21 residues. As DNA, the CDR3 is TGTGCCAGCAGCGGAGAAGGAGGTCTAGCGGGAGGGCAATGGAACACCGGGGAGCTGTTTTTT. Its protein product is CASSGEGGLAGGQWNTGELFF.

This rearrangement joins TRBV7-9 to TRBJ2-3; TRBD2 matches 11 bases. The V segment lost 10 bases and the J segment 0 bases; nucleotides outside the gene matches: 18. CDR3 length: 19 amino acids. Germline V gene data show CDR1 as SEHNR and CDR2 as FQNEAQ (reference sequence). CDR3 sequence reads: CAILHPGLAGGSSTDTQYF. The DNA of the CDR3 is TGTGCCATCCTCCACCCTGGACTAGCGGGCGGCTCTAGCACAGATACGCAGTATTTT.

The chain carries TRBV16 and TRBJ2-5; the D call may be TRBD1 or TRBD2 (5 bases each). The V gene lost 0 bases and the J gene lost 5 bases, with 13 bases spanning the gap. Germline CDR1 and CDR2: KGHSY and FQNENV. CDR3 length: 15 residues. Written as DNA, the CDR3 is TGTGCCAGCAGCCAATCGTCCGGGGCGACGGAGACCCAGTACTTC. Translation: CASSQSSGATETQYF.

V gene TRBV11-2 combines with J gene TRBJ1-1; unclear D gene. The V end was cut by 0 bases, the J end by 3 bases, with 8 bases between. This CDR3 contains 14 residues. Per the germline V gene, CDR1 is SGHAT and CDR2 is FQNNGV. CDR3 protein: CASSLEGAYTEAFF. CDR3 DNA sequence: TGTGCCAGCAGCTTAGAGGGTGCGTACACTGAAGCTTTCTTT.